This entry lists 6 T cell receptor beta chains sequenced from one sample in a study of shared clonotypes between healthy human individuals. CD45RO-negative CD8 cells positively selected for CCR7 made up the naive population, which excluded terminally differentiated effector memory CD45RA+ cells. Data came from immunoSEQ multiplex PCR; TCRdb stores just in-frame clones and leaves some out. The sample records 2 million or so clones, roughly 94% being singletons. Specimen: naive CD8+ T cells sorted from blood. The source is a man aged 18 to 29 in good health.

J is TRBJ1-1 and V is TRBV7-9, with no clear D. The germline V gene has CDR1 SEHNR and CDR2 FQNEAQ (reference sequence). V lost 11 bases and J lost 0, with 13 bases in between. The CDR3 covers 13 residues. The CDR3 protein is CAEGFGVNTEAFF. For the CDR3, the DNA is TGTGCCGAGGGCTTTGGAGTGAACACTGAAGCTTTCTTT.

V usage is TRBV5-8 and J usage is TRBJ2-7, with D possibly matching TRBD1 (5 bases). Looked up from germline, CDR1 is SGHTS and CDR2 is YDEGEE. This CDR3 has 14 residues. V was shortened by 0 bases and J by 5 bases, with 12 bases between the two germline ends. This CDR3 is CASSLVPGAHEQYF. The CDR3 DNA reads as TGTGCCAGCAGCTTGGTACCTGGGGCCCACGAGCAGTACTTC.

This clone has only one observation. The V call is TRBV27, the J call TRBJ2-7, with unresolved D. Germline V lookup: CDR1 MNHEY, CDR2 SMNVEV (reference sequence). V was pared by 2 bases and J by 3 bases, with 14 bases between. The CDR3 sequence is 15 residues long. CDR3 DNA sequence: TGTGCCAGCAGTTTAAGCCCAGAAAGGTTCTACGAGCAGTACTTC. It translates to CASSLSPERFYEQYF.

As regards this clone: At the DNA level, this CDR3 is encoded by other sequences in the same sample as well. V gene TRBV27 combines with J gene TRBJ2-7; no reliable D call. The CDR3 sequence is 13 residues long. The germline CDR1 and CDR2 sequences are MNHEY and SMNVEV (reference sequence). The V end lost 3 bases, the J end lost 1 base, and 7 bases lay between the germline ends. CDR3: CASSFGASYEQYF. As DNA, the CDR3 is TGTGCCAGCAGTTTCGGAGCGTCCTACGAGCAGTACTTC.

CDR3 region: CASSPVGQGNYEQYF. The DNA for the CDR3 is TGTGCCAGCAGCCCCGTAGGACAGGGGAATTACGAGCAGTACTTC. The chain combines TRBV13 with TRBJ2-7; the match to TRBD1 covers 9 bases. The CDR3 is 15 amino acids. The trim removed 5 bases at V and 4 bases at J, leaving 9 bases unmatched. The germline gives CDR1 PRHDT, CDR2 FYEKMQ (reference sequence).

The chain joins TRBV29-1 to TRBJ2-5, with 7 bases fitting TRBD2. With V trimmed by 4 bases and J by 3 bases, 2 bases remained unmatched. In germline, CDR1 is SQVTM, CDR2 ANQGSEA. The length of the CDR3 is 12 residues. The CDR3 DNA follows: TGCAGCGTTGTGGGGGGGGAAGAGACCCAGTACTTC. This sequence encodes CSVVGGEETQYF.